This passage covers 8 T cell receptor beta chains from one sample sequenced in a study of T cell changes during pregnancy in multiple sclerosis (dated by TCRdb to about 2019). Library preparation employed the immunoSEQ multiplex PCR assay. TCRdb retrieved this table from immuneACCESS and kept in-frame rearrangements only. Not all clones are present; in checked studies, unresolved V genes account for under half, and no reason is known for the remainder. This sample holds some 75,000 clones; over 90% were observed only once. The leading ten clones occupy around 1% of the sample. This material consisted of peripheral blood, taken in the second trimester of pregnancy. The origin of the receptors is a female donor with multiple sclerosis, enrolled in a pregnancy study.

The chain joins TRBV27 to TRBJ1-1; TRBD1 aligns across 7 bases. Germline CDR1 MNHEY, CDR2 SMNVEV (reference sequence). Trimming removed 2 bases from V and 1 base from J; junction bases left unmatched: 1. The length of the CDR3 is 14 residues. The CDR3 coding sequence is TGTGCCAGCAGTTTACAGGGGGGGAACACTGAAGCTTTCTTT. Protein product: CASSLQGGNTEAFF.

This clone was picked up a small number of times. The genes are TRBV6-1 and TRBJ1-5, with 8 bases fitting TRBD1. The V segment lost 3 bases and the J segment 4 bases; nucleotides outside the gene matches: 8. The CDR3 length is 16 residues. The germline V gene has CDR1 MNHNS and CDR2 SASEGT. CDR3 protein: CASSDRAGGLNQPQHF. CDR3 sequence (DNA): TGTGCCAGCAGTGATCGGGCAGGGGGCTTAAATCAGCCCCAGCATTTT.

This chain uses TRBV2 with TRBJ1-1; 8 bases match TRBD1. This CDR3 spans 16 amino acids. Germline CDR1 SNHLY, CDR2 FYNNEI. V lost 5 bases and J lost 4; bases outside the gene matches: 12. The CDR3 DNA reads as TGTGCCAGCAGTACACTGACAGGGGTAGGTGGCACTGAAGCTTTCTTT. Amino acid sequence: CASSTLTGVGGTEAFF.

The rearrangement links TRBV5-1 to TRBJ2-1, with 7 bases lining up with TRBD2. The germline V gene has CDR1 SGHRS and CDR2 YFSETQ. CDR3 size: 15 residues. Trimming removed 4 bases from V and 5 bases from J; junction bases left unmatched: 9. CDR3 amino acids: CASSPGLGVHNEQFF. For the CDR3, the DNA is TGCGCCAGCAGCCCCGGACTAGGAGTACACAATGAGCAGTTCTTC.

The chain joins TRBV11-2 to TRBJ2-3; D may be TRBD2 (6 bases). The CDR3 has 18 residues. V lost 2 bases and J 1 base, leaving 19 bases between the germline ends. From germline, CDR1 is SGHAT and CDR2 FQNNGV. The CDR3 bases are TGTGCCAGCAGCTTACCGGAAGAACGGGACTCCCGCACAGATACGCAGTATTTT. Translating gives CASSLPEERDSRTDTQYF.

The chain combines TRBV6-1 with TRBJ2-1, with 8 bases lining up with TRBD2. The CDR3 extends over 15 amino acids. The V gene end was trimmed by 5 bases and the J gene end by 4 bases; junction bases not matched to a gene: 7. Germline V lookup: CDR1 MNHNS, CDR2 SASEGT. CDR3 region: CASSREAGGYNEQFF. DNA for the CDR3: TGTGCCAGCAGTCGCGAGGCGGGAGGTTACAATGAGCAGTTCTTC.

The chain's CDR3 is CASSQDTTGGQLEQYF. The DNA for the CDR3 is TGTGCCAGCAGCCAAGATACGACGGGAGGGCAACTCGAGCAGTACTTC. The chain employs TRBV4-2 and TRBJ2-7, with 8 bases fitting TRBD2. Germline CDR1 reads LGHNA; CDR2 reads YNFKEQ. V gave up 0 bases and J gave up 6 bases; unmatched junction bases: 10. CDR3 size: 16 residues.

V usage is TRBV5-1 and J usage is TRBJ2-2; 7 nucleotides match TRBD1. The CDR3 runs to 15 residues. Trimming took 5 bases from V and 3 from J; bases not matched to a gene: 7. Germline V gene sequence: CDR1 SGHRS, CDR2 YFSETQ. The DNA for the CDR3 is TGCGCCAGCAGGACGACAGGGTGGGACACCGGGGAGCTGTTTTTT. Translating it yields CASRTTGWDTGELFF.